This T cell receptor beta chain was sequenced during a study of Graves' ophthalmopathy and Graves' hyperthyroidism. Study outcomes and limitations: Sensitivity of under 71% and specificity of 72% to 85% were achieved by the model that predicted ophthalmopathy progression.

A note on this clonotype: The antigen is unknown.

The study amplified TCR beta CDR3 regions using RNA transcripts. Scientists carried out first-round RT-PCR using HTBI primers and then a second-round multiplex PCR. TCRdb recomputed calls from the multiplex PCR reads with MiXCR, one row per CDR3 protein. The sample lists hundreds of thousands of distinct CDR3 sequences, about a fifth seen once, with approximately 7.7% in the top ten. V lost 5 bases to trimming and J lost 2 bases; unmatched junction nucleotides: 13. The CDR3 runs 18 residues. Germline CDR1 reads SGHAT; CDR2 reads FQNNGV. The sequencing sample was made of peripheral blood. The clonotype originates from a woman under 30 with stable Graves' hyperthyroidism. Some clones in this sample may be carry-over from other donors' samples. This chain links TRBV11-2 with TRBJ2-5; 11 bases fit TRBD2. In DNA, the CDR3 is TGTGCCAGCAGCCTCCCCGCTAGCGGGGGGACTGTTCAAGAGACCCAGTACTTC. The encoded protein is CASSLPASGGTVQETQYF.